The rows below give T cell receptor beta chains drawn from one sample of a study of cytomegalovirus exposure and HLA in healthy donors. Measured with immunoSEQ multiplex PCR; TCRdb has only the in-frame clones, and not every one. Its table records tens of thousands of clones. Sequencing was carried out using PBMCs. The receptors were sampled from a man aged 50 or older in good health and CMV-seronegative. CDR3s include the opening cysteine and the closing phenylalanine or tryptophan. The order of the fields is J gene, D gene, V gene, CDR3 length, CDR3 protein, CDR3 DNA. A D gene is named only where the DNA matches it firmly.

TRBJ1-6	.	TRBV6-1	13	CASSDGWRSPLHF	TGTGCCAGCAGTGACGGGTGGAGGTCACCCCTCCACTTT
TRBJ1-2	.	TRBV29-1	12	CSASGQRIDYTF	TGCAGCGCTAGCGGACAGCGAATTGACTACACCTTC
TRBJ2-1	TRBD2	TRBV7-9	18	CASSLTSGGAHSYNEQFF	TGTGCCAGCAGCCTGACTAGCGGGGGGGCCCATTCCTACAATGAGCAGTTCTTC
TRBJ1-6	.	TRBV25-1	16	CASSEWGQGSNSPLHF	TGTGCCAGCAGTGAATGGGGTCAGGGATCCAATTCACCCCTCCACTTT
TRBJ2-3	TRBD1	TRBV2	16	CASRTHGTASTDTQYF	TGTGCCAGCAGAACACATGGGACAGCTAGCACAGATACGCAGTATTTT
TRBJ2-1	.	TRBV2	13	CASSAQGMNEQFF	TGTGCCAGCAGTGCCCAGGGGATGAATGAGCAGTTCTTC
TRBJ2-1	.	TRBV27	13	CASSWSGNNEQFF	TGTGCCAGCAGTTGGAGCGGTAACAATGAGCAGTTCTTC
TRBJ2-5	.	TRBV9	14	CASSVVGGQETQYF	TGTGCCAGCAGCGTAGTCGGGGGCCAAGAGACCCAGTACTTC
TRBJ2-2	.	TRBV30	10	CAWSREELFF	TGTGCCTGGAGTCGGGAGGAGCTGTTTTTT
TRBJ1-1	.	TRBV7-2	15	CASSSAATRGTEAFF	TGTGCCAGCAGCTCAGCAGCGACACGGGGCACTGAAGCTTTCTTT
TRBJ2-2	.	TRBV5-1	14	CASSGRQDAGELFF	TGCGCCAGCAGCGGGCGACAGGACGCCGGGGAGCTGTTTTTT
TRBJ1-2	.	TRBV18	15	CASSPRQIPNYGYTF	TGTGCCAGCTCACCTCGACAAATACCTAACTATGGCTACACCTTC
TRBJ2-7	.	TRBV20-1	11	CSARDNYEQYF	TGCAGTGCCCGAGACAATTACGAGCAGTACTTC
TRBJ1-2	.	TRBV20-1	11	CSARRGYGYTF	TGCAGTGCTAGGAGAGGATATGGCTACACCTTC
TRBJ2-7	.	TRBV7-3	13	CASSLTYEREQYF	TGTGCCAGCAGCTTAACGTACGAGCGCGAGCAGTACTTC
TRBJ1-4	TRBD1	TRBV2	13	CAGGQGQAEKLFF	TGTGCCGGGGGACAGGGACAGGCGGAAAAACTGTTTTTT
TRBJ2-2	.	TRBV27	13	CASSLTNTGELFF	TGTGCCAGCAGTTTAACTAACACCGGGGAGCTGTTTTTT
TRBJ1-5	.	TRBV5-1	13	CASSLGRDQPQHF	TGCGCCAGCAGCCTGGGTAGAGATCAGCCCCAGCATTTT
TRBJ1-5	TRBD1	TRBV5-1	15	CASSPGQVSNQPQHF	TGCGCCAGCAGCCCCGGACAGGTCAGCAATCAGCCCCAGCATTTT
TRBJ1-1	.	TRBV11-3	15	CASSLGPTGASEAFF	TGTGCCAGCAGCTTAGGCCCGACTGGGGCTAGTGAAGCTTTCTTT
TRBJ1-5	.	TRBV7-9	13	CASSTQENQPQHF	TGTGCCAGCAGCACGCAGGAAAATCAGCCCCAGCATTTT